This is a list of T cell receptor beta chains from one sample in a study of blood T cells in healthy people across ages. Via MiXCR, TCRdb re-called the 5' RACE reads, giving one row per CDR3 protein. Of 250,000 to 300,000 distinct CDR3 sequences in the sample, 25% to 30% were seen once. Input material: blood. The source is a woman aged 65 to 85 in good health. Each CDR3 is given with its conserved first and last residue. Fields, in order: V gene, J gene, clone size, D gene, CDR3 DNA, CDR3 protein. The D gene is left open where the match is weak. Only part of the rows carry a size: once, few, many, or a class if the clone is expanded.

v_gene: TRBV18; j_gene: TRBJ1-1; abundance: .; d_gene: .; CDR3nt: TGTGCCAGCTCACAGGACGGCTACACTGAAGCTTTCTTT; CDR3aa: CASSQDGYTEAFF
v_gene: TRBV6-5; j_gene: TRBJ2-1; abundance: few; d_gene: .; CDR3nt: TGTGCCAGCAAAAATTCTCGTGGGCAGGAGTTCTTC; CDR3aa: CASKNSRGQEFF
v_gene: TRBV27; j_gene: TRBJ2-5; abundance: .; d_gene: TRBD2; CDR3nt: TGTGCCAGCACCAACCTAGCGGGAGGGCCCCAGACCCAGTACTTC; CDR3aa: CASTNLAGGPQTQYF
v_gene: TRBV5-1; j_gene: TRBJ2-7; abundance: .; d_gene: TRBD1; CDR3nt: TGCGCCACCATATCGCATCGTTCTTTGGAGACAGGGACGGAGGACGAGCAGTACTTC; CDR3aa: CATISHRSLETGTEDEQYF
v_gene: TRBV6-6; j_gene: TRBJ2-5; abundance: .; d_gene: .; CDR3nt: TGTGCCAGCAGTTACGGGTCCGGACAGCAAGAGACCCAGTACTTC; CDR3aa: CASSYGSGQQETQYF
v_gene: TRBV7-9; j_gene: TRBJ1-1; abundance: .; d_gene: .; CDR3nt: TGTGCCAGCGTCGCGACAGCCCGGAGCACTGAAGCTTTCTTT; CDR3aa: CASVATARSTEAFF
v_gene: TRBV6-5; j_gene: TRBJ1-6; abundance: many; d_gene: TRBD1; CDR3nt: TGTGCCAGCAGTTACAACAGGGGGACAGAGTCACCCCTCCACTTT; CDR3aa: CASSYNRGTESPLHF
v_gene: TRBV7-4; j_gene: TRBJ2-5; abundance: many; d_gene: TRBD2; CDR3nt: TGCCCTACTAGCGTAAAAGAGACCCAGTACTTC; CDR3aa: CPTSVKETQYF
v_gene: TRBV4-3; j_gene: TRBJ2-7; abundance: .; d_gene: .; CDR3nt: TGCGCCAGCAGCCAAGATAGGACAACGAGCTACGAGCAGTACTTC; CDR3aa: CASSQDRTTSYEQYF
v_gene: TRBV6-5; j_gene: TRBJ2-3; abundance: few; d_gene: .; CDR3nt: TGTGCCAGCAGATACAACAGCCTCACAGATACGCAGTATTTT; CDR3aa: CASRYNSLTDTQYF
v_gene: TRBV10-3; j_gene: TRBJ2-3; abundance: .; d_gene: TRBD2; CDR3nt: TGTGCCATCAGTGACCTAGGACTAGCTGGCACAGATACGCAGTATTTT; CDR3aa: CAISDLGLAGTDTQYF
v_gene: TRBV7-9; j_gene: TRBJ2-7; abundance: .; d_gene: TRBD1; CDR3nt: TGTGCCAGCAGCTCAGAAGGGACAGCAGCGTTCTACGAGCAGTACTTC; CDR3aa: CASSSEGTAAFYEQYF
v_gene: TRBV7-2; j_gene: TRBJ2-6; abundance: .; d_gene: .; CDR3nt: .; CDR3aa: CASSQTGVGSGANVLTF
v_gene: TRBV12-5; j_gene: TRBJ2-2; abundance: .; d_gene: .; CDR3nt: TGTGCTAGTGGTGGCACCTACACCGGGGAGCTGTTTTTT; CDR3aa: CASGGTYTGELFF
v_gene: TRBV27; j_gene: TRBJ2-3; abundance: .; d_gene: .; CDR3nt: TGTGCCAGCAGTTCGCGGCGTGAATCGGCCACAGATACGCAGTATTTT; CDR3aa: CASSSRRESATDTQYF
v_gene: TRBV12-3/TRBV12-4; j_gene: TRBJ2-5; abundance: few; d_gene: .; CDR3nt: TGTGCCAGCAGCCCCTTCACTAGCTTGAGGGAGACCCAGTACTTC; CDR3aa: CASSPFTSLRETQYF
v_gene: TRBV28; j_gene: TRBJ1-2; abundance: few; d_gene: .; CDR3nt: TGTGCCAGCAGTCCCGACGGATACTATGGCTACACCTTC; CDR3aa: CASSPDGYYGYTF
v_gene: TRBV5-5; j_gene: TRBJ2-5; abundance: .; d_gene: .; CDR3nt: TGTGCCGGCAGCCCGACTACGGACAGACAAGAGACCCAGTACTTC; CDR3aa: CAGSPTTDRQETQYF
v_gene: TRBV20-1; j_gene: TRBJ2-7; abundance: .; d_gene: TRBD2; CDR3nt: TGCAGTGCTGATAAAGGGACTAGCGGGGAGGAGAAGCCCTACGAGCAGTACTTC; CDR3aa: CSADKGTSGEEKPYEQYF
v_gene: TRBV2; j_gene: TRBJ1-4; abundance: .; d_gene: TRBD1; CDR3nt: TGTGCCAGCACTAGAGGCGGACAGGGGAGTGAAAAACTGTTTTTT; CDR3aa: CASTRGGQGSEKLFF
v_gene: TRBV5-6; j_gene: TRBJ2-1; abundance: few; d_gene: .; CDR3nt: TGTGCCAGCAGCAATCAGGCGGGACGCTCCTACAATGAGCAGTTCTTC; CDR3aa: CASSNQAGRSYNEQFF
v_gene: TRBV29-1; j_gene: TRBJ2-3; abundance: few; d_gene: TRBD2; CDR3nt: TGCAGCGTGAGTCCTAGCGGGAGCTCCGGGTATACGCAGTATTTT; CDR3aa: CSVSPSGSSGYTQYF
v_gene: TRBV12-3/TRBV12-4; j_gene: TRBJ1-6; abundance: .; d_gene: .; CDR3nt: TGTGCCAGCAGTCAAACAGTTGGGTTTGATTCACCCCTCCACTTT; CDR3aa: CASSQTVGFDSPLHF
v_gene: TRBV6-1; j_gene: TRBJ2-7; abundance: .; d_gene: .; CDR3nt: TGTGCCAGCACCATAACTGGGACCTACGAGCAGTACTTC; CDR3aa: CASTITGTYEQYF
v_gene: TRBV6-2/TRBV6-3; j_gene: TRBJ2-5; abundance: few; d_gene: .; CDR3nt: TGTGCCAGCAGTTACACAGCAAGGGCCAAGACCCAGTACTTC; CDR3aa: CASSYTARAKTQYF
v_gene: TRBV14; j_gene: TRBJ2-1; abundance: .; d_gene: TRBD2; CDR3nt: TGTGCCAGCAGCCCGGGACTAGCGCCGGCCTACAATGAGCAGTTCTTC; CDR3aa: CASSPGLAPAYNEQFF
v_gene: TRBV12-3/TRBV12-4; j_gene: TRBJ2-5; abundance: .; d_gene: .; CDR3nt: TGTGCCAGCAGTCCTCGACAGAACCAAGAGACCCAGTACTTC; CDR3aa: CASSPRQNQETQYF
v_gene: TRBV18; j_gene: TRBJ2-5; abundance: .; d_gene: TRBD1; CDR3nt: TGTGCCAGCTCACCACCGGACAGGGGTGGAGAGACCCAGTACTTC; CDR3aa: CASSPPDRGGETQYF
v_gene: TRBV6-5; j_gene: TRBJ1-1; abundance: few; d_gene: TRBD1; CDR3nt: TGTGCCAGCAGTTCGGGACAGAGGGACGCTTTCTTT; CDR3aa: CASSSGQRDAFF
v_gene: TRBV10-3; j_gene: TRBJ2-1; abundance: .; d_gene: .; CDR3nt: TGTGCCATCAGTGATCCCCGGCCCTCCTACAATGAGCAGTTCTTC; CDR3aa: CAISDPRPSYNEQFF
v_gene: TRBV28; j_gene: TRBJ2-7; abundance: .; d_gene: .; CDR3nt: TGTGCCAGCAGTTTCCTAGTTAGTCCCTACGAGCAGTACTTC; CDR3aa: CASSFLVSPYEQYF
v_gene: TRBV6-5; j_gene: TRBJ2-5; abundance: .; d_gene: .; CDR3nt: TGTGCCAGCAAGCGCAGGACTCAAGAGACCCAGTACTTC; CDR3aa: CASKRRTQETQYF
v_gene: TRBV25-1; j_gene: TRBJ2-7; abundance: .; d_gene: TRBD1; CDR3nt: TGTGCCAGCGGAAGACAGGGGCCCGTCGAGCAGTACTTC; CDR3aa: CASGRQGPVEQYF
v_gene: TRBV7-9; j_gene: TRBJ2-1; abundance: many; d_gene: TRBD2; CDR3nt: TGTGCCAGCAGCCTACTGAGCGGGAGAATCGACAATGAGCAGTTCTTC; CDR3aa: CASSLLSGRIDNEQFF
v_gene: TRBV28; j_gene: TRBJ1-2; abundance: .; d_gene: TRBD1; CDR3nt: TGTGCCAGCAGTTCACCAGGGGGCGCTTTCTATGGCTACACCTTC; CDR3aa: CASSSPGGAFYGYTF
v_gene: TRBV7-2; j_gene: TRBJ1-1; abundance: few; d_gene: TRBD1; CDR3nt: TGTGCCAGCAGCTTCACACAGGGGGCCGGCACTGAAGCTTTCTTT; CDR3aa: CASSFTQGAGTEAFF